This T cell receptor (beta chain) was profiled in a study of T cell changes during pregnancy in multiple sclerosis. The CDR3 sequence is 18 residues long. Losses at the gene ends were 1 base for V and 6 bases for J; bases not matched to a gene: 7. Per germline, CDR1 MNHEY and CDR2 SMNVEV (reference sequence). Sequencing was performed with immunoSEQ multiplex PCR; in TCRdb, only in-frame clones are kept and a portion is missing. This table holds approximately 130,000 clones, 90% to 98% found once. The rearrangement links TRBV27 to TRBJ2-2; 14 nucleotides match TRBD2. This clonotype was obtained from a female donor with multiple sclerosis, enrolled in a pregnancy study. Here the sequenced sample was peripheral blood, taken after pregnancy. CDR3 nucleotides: TGTGCCAGCAGTTTATGGGGACTAGCGGGAGCATCTGCCGGGGAGCTGTTTTTT. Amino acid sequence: CASSLWGLAGASAGELFF.